The subject of this entry is one T cell receptor beta chain. What it recognizes is unknown. This PCR relied on a set of 60 Vbeta primers and 13 Jbeta primers. This table comes from immunoSEQ multiplex PCR, and its TCRdb copy is limited to in-frame clones, with some not included. This sample has roughly 180,000 clones, with 60% to 85% found just once. The V gene's germline CDR1 is SGHTA and CDR2 FQGNSA. This CDR3 is 16 amino acids long. The trim removed 1 base at V and 5 bases at J, leaving 8 bases unmatched. The sample originates from a study of cytomegalovirus exposure and HLA in healthy donors. Overall study findings and caveats: A prior analysis recorded that most TCR beta V segments were productive about 87% or about 30% of the time. Relative to the approximately 660-donor mean, N-insertions were reportedly fewer in an Asian-associated ancestry cluster in a later analysis. In a later analysis, HLA-associated beta chains showed higher expansion and lower generation probabilities than comparable chains. TRBV6-2, TRBV6-3 and some other V segments were unresolvable in 87-base-pair reads.

Sequenced sample: PBMCs. V is TRBV7-2 and J is TRBJ2-5, with TRBD1 matching over 9 bases. This sequence was found in a girl under 18 in good health and CMV-seropositive. CDR3 amino acids: CASSLVRFGQGETQYF. The DNA of the CDR3 is TGTGCCAGCAGCTTAGTTCGTTTTGGACAGGGGGAGACCCAGTACTTC.